The TCR beta chain under discussion was sequenced for a study of beta chain features in type 1 diabetes. General study points: Still unanswered here is whether HLA type influences TCRB rearrangement. In type 1 diabetes patients, VDJ junctions had fewer insertions; deletions at these junctions were more frequent.

This clone turned up a few times. Its antigen is still unknown. Sequencing targeted expressed TCRB transcripts, as all isolated RNA had been reverse transcribed. Libraries were prepared by immunoSEQ multiplex PCR; TCRdb keeps only in-frame clonotypes and omits some of them. The top ten hold around 7% of the sample, which has 330,000 or so clones, around 15% seen once. Each donor gave one heparinised blood draw averaging roughly 100 mL. CD4+ naive, central memory, regulatory and stem cell-like memory subsets were isolated by sorting on CD45RO/CCR7/CD25/CD127/CD95/CD27. The V and J ends lost 3 bases and 6 bases respectively, with 16 bases between them. There are 14 residues in the CDR3. CDR1 and CDR2 (germline): SQVTM, ANQGSEA.

The clonotype comes from a man younger than 40 in good health. The chain is built from TRBV29-1 and TRBJ2-3; no definite D call. The sequenced material came from central memory CD4+ T cells from blood. The CDR3 sequence is CSVEGAPSTDTQYF. DNA for the CDR3: TGCAGCGTTGAGGGCGCCCCAAGTACGGATACGCAGTATTTT.